This T cell receptor beta chain was recorded in a study of Graves' ophthalmopathy and Graves' hyperthyroidism. Broader study findings: Most expanded clonotypes from thyroid (those above 0.001 frequency) were also found in blood. Using a 13-signature model, the authors split ophthalmopathy from stable hyperthyroidism, with roughly 90% sensitivity and 81.08% specificity.

PBMCs stemmed from over 9.5 ml of fresh peripheral blood. Notes on this clonotype: The target antigen is unknown.

RNA served as the template for amplifying TCR beta CDR3 regions. HTBI-primed first-round RT-PCR preceded second-round multiplex PCR. TCRdb re-derived calls from the multiplex PCR reads in MiXCR, one entry per CDR3 protein. In the table there are a few hundred thousand distinct CDR3 sequences, just over 15% of which are singletons. Trimming removed 5 bases at V and 3 bases at J, with 13 bases between. Germline V lookup: CDR1 LGHDT, CDR2 YNNKEL (reference sequence). CDR3 length equals 14 residues. This clonotype was sampled from a woman aged 18-29 years with stable Graves' hyperthyroidism. Sequenced input: peripheral blood. The chain links TRBV3-1 to TRBJ2-5; maybe TRBD1 (6 bases). The chain's CDR3 is CASSVRRQEETQYF. The CDR3 DNA reads TGTGCCAGCAGCGTTCGGAGACAGGAAGAGACCCAGTACTTC.